The 9 T cell receptor beta chains below all came from one sample that was sequenced in a study of T cell repertoires in cytomegalovirus infection. Their specific antigens are unknown. Each CDR3 protein is one row after TCRdb ran MiXCR on the reads. This sample has fewer than 900,000 distinct CDR3 sequences, with almost 30% found just once. The specimen comprised cultured CD8+ T cells from PBMCs, sampled from culture after CMV antigen stimulation. These TCRs come from a human donor in good health (CMV status not recorded). Some clones in this sample may be carry-over from other donors' samples.

In its sample, this clonotype was seen a few times. The V gene is TRBV27, the J gene TRBJ2-7; possibly TRBD1 for D (6 bases). Germline CDR1 reads MNHEY; CDR2 reads SMNVEV (reference sequence). V lost 2 bases and J 5 bases, leaving 28 bases between the germline ends. There are 19 residues in the CDR3. CDR3 sequence reads: CASSLGQFILPGVYHEQYF. In DNA, the CDR3 is TGTGCCAGCAGTTTAGGGCAGTTTATATTGCCAGGGGTTTACCACGAGCAGTACTTC.

The chain recombines TRBV4-1 with TRBJ1-6, with TRBD1 matching over 7 bases. J was trimmed by 4 bases and V by 0 bases; bases with no gene match: 9. Looked up from germline, CDR1 is MGHRA and CDR2 is YSYEKL. The CDR3 is 18 residues long. Written as DNA, the CDR3 is TGCGCCAGCAGCCAAGAAACAGGGGACCCCCTGTATAATTCACCCCTCCACTTT. It yields the protein CASSQETGDPLYNSPLHF.

This clonotype has more than one count but fewer than ten. The chain carries TRBV4-1 and TRBJ1-2, with D perhaps TRBD1 (6 bases). The CDR3 has 14 residues. Germline values: CDR1 MGHRA, CDR2 YSYEKL. V was pared by 0 bases and J by 6 bases, with 11 bases between. The CDR3 is CASSQEGAGDGYTF. For the CDR3, the DNA is TGCGCCAGCAGCCAAGAAGGGGCAGGGGATGGCTACACCTTC.

V and J are TRBV11-3 and TRBJ1-5; possibly TRBD1 for D (5 bases). Trimming left V 7 bases short and J 6 bases short, with 13 bases between. The germline gives CDR1 SGHNT, CDR2 YENEEA. The CDR3 totals 13 residues. This CDR3 reads CASTYPGPQPQHF. In DNA, the CDR3 is TGTGCCAGCACGTACCCGGGGCCTCAGCCCCAGCATTTT.

The V gene is TRBV20-1, the J gene TRBJ2-7; TRBD1 aligns across 9 bases. The CDR3 loop spans 14 amino acids. Germline CDR1 and CDR2: DFQATT and SNEGSKA (reference sequence). With 7 bases clipped from V and 2 bases from J, the junction kept 9 bases outside the gene matches. DNA of the CDR3: TGCAGTGGTCGGGACAGGGCCAGAACCTACGAGCAGTACTTC. Amino acid sequence: CSGRDRARTYEQYF.

Only a few counts were recorded for this clonotype. The CDR3 DNA is TGTGCCAGCAGCTTATCAGCCGGGCGGGGCTACACCTTC. Its protein product is CASSLSAGRGYTF. The chain uses TRBV7-8 and TRBJ1-2; no clear D gene. Trimming left V 2 bases short and J 8 bases short, with 12 bases between. In germline, CDR1 is SGHVS, CDR2 FQNEAQ. The CDR3 sequence is 13 residues long.

Only a few counts were recorded for this clonotype. The chain uses TRBV28 and TRBJ1-2; the D is unclear. The CDR3 is 16 amino acids. Germline values: CDR1 MDHEN, CDR2 SYDVKM. With 0 bases removed from V and 4 bases from J, the gap between germline ends came to 15 bases. Written as DNA, the CDR3 is TGTGCCAGCAGTTTATGGGGCACCGGGGTTGCCTATGGCTACACCTTC. It translates to CASSLWGTGVAYGYTF.

V usage is TRBV19 and J usage is TRBJ1-1; D gene unclear. Germline V gene sequence: CDR1 LNHDA, CDR2 SQIVND (reference sequence). The CDR3 consists of 13 residues. V was cut by 6 bases and J by 1 base, with 9 bases left in between. The CDR3 nucleotides are TGTGCCAGTAGGGAAGTCTGGAACACTGAAGCTTTCTTT. It yields the protein CASREVWNTEAFF.

This clonotype was seen a few times. This chain uses TRBV27 with TRBJ2-1; D not certain. Looked up from germline, CDR1 is MNHEY and CDR2 is SMNVEV (reference sequence). The CDR3 runs to 11 residues. V gave up 1 base and J gave up 8 bases, with 3 bases separating them. CDR3 nucleotide sequence: TGTGCCAGCAGTTTATACCATGAGCAGTTCTTC. Its translation: CASSLYHEQFF.